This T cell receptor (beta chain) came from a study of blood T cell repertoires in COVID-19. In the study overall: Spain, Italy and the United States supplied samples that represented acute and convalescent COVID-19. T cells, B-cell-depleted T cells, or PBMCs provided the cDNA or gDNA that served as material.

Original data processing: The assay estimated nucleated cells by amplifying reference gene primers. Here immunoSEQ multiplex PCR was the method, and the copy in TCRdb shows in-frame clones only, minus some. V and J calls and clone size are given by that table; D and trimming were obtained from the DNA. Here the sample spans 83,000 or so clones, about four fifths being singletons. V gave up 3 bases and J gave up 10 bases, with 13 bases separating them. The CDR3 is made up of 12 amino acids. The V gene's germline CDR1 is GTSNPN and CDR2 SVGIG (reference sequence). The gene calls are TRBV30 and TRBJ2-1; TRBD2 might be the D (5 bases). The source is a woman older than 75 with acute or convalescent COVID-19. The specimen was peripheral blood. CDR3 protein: CAWSEGAWEQFF. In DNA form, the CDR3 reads TGTGCCTGGAGCGAGGGCGCCTGGGAGCAGTTCTTC.